The sequence of this TCR beta chain was determined in a study of blood T cell repertoires in COVID-19. Study-level background: The United States, Italy and Spain were the sources of the acute and convalescent COVID-19 samples. T cells, B-cell-depleted T cells, or PBMCs provided the cDNA or gDNA that served as material.

In the authors' methods: Amplified reference gene primers provided the basis for estimating nucleated cell counts. The repertoire was sequenced with immunoSEQ multiplex PCR; TCRdb's copy has only in-frame clones and lacks some. The DNA gave D and trimming, while V, J and clone size come from that table. The sample has 55,000 or so clones, around nine tenths seen once. Sequencing was performed on peripheral blood. The receptor was isolated from a man aged 35 to 55 with acute or convalescent COVID-19.

The DNA of the CDR3 is TGTGCCAGCAGCCTGGATTCCAGGGGGGCTAATGAAAAACTGTTTTTT. This sequence encodes CASSLDSRGANEKLFF. The J gene is TRBJ1-4, the V gene TRBV7-2; 7 positions match TRBD1. Germline CDR1 and CDR2: SGHTA and FQGNSA. V lost 5 bases, J lost 3 bases, and 9 bases stayed unmatched. This CDR3 comprises 16 residues.